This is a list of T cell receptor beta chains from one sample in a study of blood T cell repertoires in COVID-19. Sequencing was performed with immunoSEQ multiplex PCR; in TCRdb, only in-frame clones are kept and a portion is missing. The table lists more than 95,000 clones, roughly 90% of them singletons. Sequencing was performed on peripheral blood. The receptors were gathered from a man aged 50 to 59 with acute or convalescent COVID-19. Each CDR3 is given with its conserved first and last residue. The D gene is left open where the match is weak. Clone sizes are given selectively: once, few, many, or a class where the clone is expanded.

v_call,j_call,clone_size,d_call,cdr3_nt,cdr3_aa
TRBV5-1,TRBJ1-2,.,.,TGCGCCAGCAGCTTGGGTCGGGGGTCGGACTATGGCTACACCTTC,CASSLGRGSDYGYTF
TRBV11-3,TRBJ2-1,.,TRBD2,TGTGCCAGCAGCTCTACCGGGACTAGCGGGAGGGCCAATGAGCAGTTCTTC,CASSSTGTSGRANEQFF
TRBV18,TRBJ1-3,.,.,TGTGCCAGCTCACCCGAGACAGCCTCAGGAAACACCATATATTTT,CASSPETASGNTIYF
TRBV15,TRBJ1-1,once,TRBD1,TGTGCCACCAGCACCAGACAGGGGGCGCTTGGGTCCACTGAAGCTTTCTTT,CATSTRQGALGSTEAFF
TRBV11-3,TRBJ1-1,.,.,TGTGCCAGCAGCTTAACGAGGGACATGAACACTGAAGCTTTCTTT,CASSLTRDMNTEAFF
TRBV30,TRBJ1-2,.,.,TGTGCCTGGAGTGGTCAGAATAACTATGGCTACACCTTC,CAWSGQNNYGYTF
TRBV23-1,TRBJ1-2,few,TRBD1,TGCGCCAGCAGTCGCGTCAGACAGGGCGGTGGCTACACCTTC,CASSRVRQGGGYTF
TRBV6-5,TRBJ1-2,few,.,TGTGCCAGCACCCAGCGGGGGGGGAATGGCTACACCTTC,CASTQRGGNGYTF
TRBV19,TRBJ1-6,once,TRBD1,TGTGCCTCGACGGACAGGGGCTATAATTCACCCCTCCACTTT,CASTDRGYNSPLHF
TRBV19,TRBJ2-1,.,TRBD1,TGTGCCAGTAGTATAGATCGAGGGGGCGCGACCAATGAGCAGTTCTTC,CASSIDRGGATNEQFF
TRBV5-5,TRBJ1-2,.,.,TGTGCCAGCAGCATCCGGGACACTGATGGCTACACCTTC,CASSIRDTDGYTF
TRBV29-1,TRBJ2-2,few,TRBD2,TGCAGCGGGCGTCTCGGGGGGGACACCGGGGAGCTGTTTTTT,CSGRLGGDTGELFF
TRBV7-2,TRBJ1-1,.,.,TGTGCCAGCAGCTTAGATTCTCAGGGGAACACTGAAGCTTTCTTT,CASSLDSQGNTEAFF
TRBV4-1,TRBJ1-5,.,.,TGCGCCAGCAGCCAAGAGGGAGGAAATAGCAATCAGCCCCAGCATTTT,CASSQEGGNSNQPQHF
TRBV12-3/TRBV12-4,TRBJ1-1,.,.,TGTGCCAGCAGTTCGGGGGTTCTCTACTTT,CASSSGVLYF
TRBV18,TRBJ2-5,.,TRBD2,TGTGCCAGCTCACCCGGGCTACGGGAGGGAGGCGAGACCCAGTACTTC,CASSPGLREGGETQYF
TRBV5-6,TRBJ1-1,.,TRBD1,TGTGCCAGCAGCTTGGACCCGGGACAGGGGACTGAAGCTTTCTTT,CASSLDPGQGTEAFF
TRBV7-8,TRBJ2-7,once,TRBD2,TGTGCCAGCAGCCAGACTAGCGGGGTCTCCTACGAGCAGTACTTC,CASSQTSGVSYEQYF
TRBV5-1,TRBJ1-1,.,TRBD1,TGCGCCAGCAGCCTCTTAGGGACAGGGGCGTTGACCACTGAAGCTTTCTTT,CASSLLGTGALTTEAFF
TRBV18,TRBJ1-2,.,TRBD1,TGTGCCAGCTCACCAGGACAGGGGCTGAGCTATGGCTACACCTTC,CASSPGQGLSYGYTF
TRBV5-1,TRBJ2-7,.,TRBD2,TGCGCCAGCAGCTTGGTATTCGAGCGGGAGGATGGGCAGTACTTC,CASSLVFEREDGQYF
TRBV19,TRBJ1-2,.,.,TGTGCCAGTAAGGAGGGGCCTTCTAACTATGGCTACACCTTC,CASKEGPSNYGYTF
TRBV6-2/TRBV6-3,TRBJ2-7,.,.,TGTGCCAGCAGTTACGCCGCGGCCGGGAGCGGCGAGCAGTACTTC,CASSYAAAGSGEQYF
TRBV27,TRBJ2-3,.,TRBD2,TGTGCCAGCAGTTGGGCCTCCGGGACTAGCGGCCCCGATACGCAGTATTTT,CASSWASGTSGPDTQYF
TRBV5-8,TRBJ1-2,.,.,TGTGCCAGCAGAGTCGCAGGCACTCTGGGCTACACCTTC,CASRVAGTLGYTF
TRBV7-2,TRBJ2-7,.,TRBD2,TGTGCCAGCAGCTCTACTAGCGGGCCGTTCTACGAGCAGTACTTC,CASSSTSGPFYEQYF
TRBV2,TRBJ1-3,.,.,TGTGCCAGCAGTGCGACAGTTGGGAACACCATATATTTT,CASSATVGNTIYF
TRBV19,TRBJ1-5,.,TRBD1,TGTGCCAGTAGTAGACAGGGAGAGCTAAATCAGCCCCAGCATTTT,CASSRQGELNQPQHF
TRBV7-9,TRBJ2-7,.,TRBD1,TGTGCCAGCAGCCGCGGACAGGGCTACGAGCAGTACTTC,CASSRGQGYEQYF
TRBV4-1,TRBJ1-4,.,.,TGCGCCAGCAAGACAGAGCTTTCAACTAATGAAAAACTGTTTTTT,CASKTELSTNEKLFF
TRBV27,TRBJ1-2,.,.,TGTGCCAGCAGGACCCAGGGTGCCTATGGCTACACCTTC,CASRTQGAYGYTF